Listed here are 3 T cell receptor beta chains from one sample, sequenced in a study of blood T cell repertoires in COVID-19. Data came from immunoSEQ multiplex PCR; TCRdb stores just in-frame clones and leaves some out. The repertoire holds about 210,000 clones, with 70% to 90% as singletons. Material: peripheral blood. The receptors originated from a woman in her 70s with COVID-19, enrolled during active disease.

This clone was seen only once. The CDR3 DNA follows: TGTGCCAGCAGTTGGGGGACAGGCTCTGGAAACACCATATATTTT. Its translation is CASSWGTGSGNTIYF. V gene TRBV6-2 or TRBV6-3 combines with J gene TRBJ1-3; 8 bases are shared with TRBD1. The CDR3 is 15 amino acids. J was trimmed by 0 bases and V by 4 bases; bases with no gene match: 2. The V gene's germline CDR1 is MNHEY and CDR2 SVGEGT.

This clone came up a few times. The CDR3 DNA reads as TGCGCCAGCAGCCAAGTTTCCGGGGAAGGCTATGGCTACACCTTC. Protein product: CASSQVSGEGYGYTF. The V gene is TRBV4-1, the J gene TRBJ1-2; D not resolved. V lost 1 base to trimming and J lost 4 bases, with 13 bases between them. CDR1 and CDR2 (germline): MGHRA, YSYEKL. The CDR3 totals 15 residues.

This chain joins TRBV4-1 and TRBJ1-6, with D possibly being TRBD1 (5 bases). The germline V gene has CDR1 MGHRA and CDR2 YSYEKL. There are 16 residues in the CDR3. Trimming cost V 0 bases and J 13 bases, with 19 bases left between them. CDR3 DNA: TGCGCCAGCAGCCAAGATGGGACTTGGGGCGCGGGGCCCCTCCACTTT. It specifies CASSQDGTWGAGPLHF.